Shown below are 2 T cell receptor beta chains from a single sample sequenced in a study of blood T cell repertoires in COVID-19. Assay: immunoSEQ multiplex PCR; the TCRdb copy retains only in-frame clones and omits some. The profile shows 210,000 or so clones, approximately 78% of them singletons. Source material: peripheral blood. These TCRs come from a woman of 80 years or more with acute or convalescent COVID-19.

The chain is built from TRBV19 and TRBJ2-5; 13 bases are shared with TRBD2. This CDR3 has 16 amino acids. From germline, CDR1 is LNHDA and CDR2 SQIVND (reference sequence). V was clipped by 5 bases and J by 5 bases; unmatched bases: 8. The CDR3 region is CASSHPTSGGLETQYF. CDR3 DNA: TGTGCCAGTAGTCACCCGACTAGCGGGGGGCTGGAGACCCAGTACTTC.

The chain carries TRBV6-6 and TRBJ1-4; TRBD1 is a possible D gene (5 bases). V was trimmed by 6 bases and J by 6 bases, leaving 17 bases between them. The CDR3 covers 15 residues. Germline CDR1 and CDR2: MNHNY and SVGAGI (reference sequence). For the CDR3, the DNA is TGTGCCAGCAGCGCACGGCGGGGCCTTGATGAAAAACTGTTTTTT. Amino acid sequence: CASSARRGLDEKLFF.